Given below is one T cell receptor beta chain in context. Some clones are missing from TCRdb's copy, which holds only in-frame ones; the method was immunoSEQ multiplex PCR. The sample contains approximately 200,000 clones, around nine tenths of which appear only once. The germline V gene encodes CDR1 DFQATT and CDR2 SNEGSKA (reference sequence). CDR3 length: 11 amino acids. V lost 5 bases to trimming and J lost 3 bases, with 7 bases between them. The sample is drawn from a study of blood T cell repertoires in COVID-19. This TCR derives from a man aged 25-40 years with acute or convalescent COVID-19. Sequencing input: peripheral blood. The chain employs TRBV20-1 and TRBJ2-5; possible D gene TRBD2, 6 bases. The CDR3 sequence: CSAAGKETQYF. The DNA of the CDR3 is TGCAGTGCTGCGGGGAAAGAGACCCAGTACTTC.